The rows below give T cell receptor beta chains drawn from one sample of a study of blood T cell repertoires in COVID-19. Assay: immunoSEQ multiplex PCR; the TCRdb copy retains only in-frame clones and omits some. In the table there are some 200,000 clones, around four fifths of which are singletons. The sequenced sample consisted of peripheral blood. These receptors all stem from a human donor with acute or convalescent COVID-19. The donor label of this sample is uncertain. CDR3s include the opening cysteine and the closing phenylalanine or tryptophan. Fields, in order: clone size, CDR3 length, D gene, V gene, J gene, CDR3 DNA, CDR3 protein. D genes are given only for firm matches. Where a row states a size, it is once, few, many or the class of an expanded clone; other rows omit it.

>NA|15|NA|TRBV4-1|TRBJ1-1
TGCGCCAGCAGCCCGATTAGCGCCGGGGTCACTGAAGCTTTCTTT
CASSPISAGVTEAFF
>NA|14|TRBD1|TRBV28|TRBJ2-7
TGTGCCAGCAGGCCGGGACAGGGAATCTACGAGCAGTACTTC
CASRPGQGIYEQYF
>once|15|TRBD1|TRBV11-1|TRBJ2-7
TGTGCCAGCAGCGTAGGACAGGGAGTAACCTACGAGCAGTACTTC
CASSVGQGVTYEQYF
>NA|12|NA|TRBV30|TRBJ2-2
TGTGCCTGGAGCGTTTCGTCCGGGGAGCTGTTTTTT
CAWSVSSGELFF
>few|17|TRBD1|TRBV19|TRBJ1-2
TGTGCCAGTAGTTTTACCGGGACAGGGTCCCTCAGCTATGGCTACACCTTC
CASSFTGTGSLSYGYTF
>NA|16|TRBD2|TRBV9|TRBJ2-3
TGTGCCAGCAGCGTAGCTCCAGCGGGAGTAGAGGGGACGCAGTATTTT
CASSVAPAGVEGTQYF
>NA|11|TRBD1|TRBV20-1|TRBJ1-1
TGCAGTGCTAGGGCTGGGACAGGAGCTTTCTTT
CSARAGTGAFF
>NA|15|NA|TRBV6-1|TRBJ2-5
TGTGCCAGCAGTGAAGCGCTTGGGTCCGGGGAGACCCAGTACTTC
CASSEALGSGETQYF
>NA|16|TRBD2|TRBV24-1|TRBJ2-1
TGTGCCACCAGTGATTCCAGCGGGAGTGGGATCGATGAGCAGTTCTTC
CATSDSSGSGIDEQFF
>NA|15|TRBD1|TRBV7-3|TRBJ2-1
TGTGCCAGCAGCAGCCGGGACAGGGGGGACAATGAGCAGTTCTTC
CASSSRDRGDNEQFF
>NA|13|NA|TRBV5-4|TRBJ1-5
TGTGCCAGCAGCTTGGGGGGAGTGCAGCCCCAGCATTTT
CASSLGGVQPQHF
>NA|14|NA|TRBV19|TRBJ1-4
TGTGCCAGTAGGGAGGGCGGTCCGAATGAAAAACTGTTTTTT
CASREGGPNEKLFF
>NA|14|NA|TRBV19|TRBJ2-5
TGTGCCAGTAGTATGACAGGGACTTGGGAGACCCAGTACTTC
CASSMTGTWETQYF
>NA|14|TRBD2|TRBV28|TRBJ2-1
TGTGCCAGCAGGGGGACTAGCGGGGCCAATGAGCAGTTCTTC
CASRGTSGANEQFF
>few|15|NA|TRBV5-1|TRBJ1-5
TGCGCCAGCAGCTTGGGGGACATTAGCAATCAGCCCCAGCATTTT
CASSLGDISNQPQHF
>few|17|NA|TRBV3-1/TRBV3-2|TRBJ1-3
TGTGCCAGCAGCCGAGTGAATGCGGGAGGCTCTGGAAACACCATATATTTT
CASSRVNAGGSGNTIYF
>NA|15|TRBD2|TRBV15|TRBJ2-7
TGTGCCACCAGACGGACTAGCGGAAGCTCCTACGAGCAGTACTTC
CATRRTSGSSYEQYF
>NA|15|TRBD2|TRBV24-1|TRBJ2-1
TGTGCCACCAGTGGTGAGGCGGGAGGTTACAATGAGCAGTTCTTC
CATSGEAGGYNEQFF
>NA|15|NA|TRBV7-9|TRBJ2-3
TGTGCCAGCATCAAATCCGGGACTAGCACAGATACGCAGTATTTT
CASIKSGTSTDTQYF
>NA|17|NA|TRBV27|TRBJ1-3
TGTGCCAGCAGTTTATCGGGACTGCCGAACTCTGGAAACACCATATATTTT
CASSLSGLPNSGNTIYF
>NA|16|TRBD1|TRBV27|TRBJ1-5
TGTGCCAGCAGTTTGTCAGGGGGCGCCCCGGTTCAGCCCCAGCATTTT
CASSLSGGAPVQPQHF
>NA|15|NA|TRBV7-2|TRBJ1-6
TGTGCCAGCAGCTTCGACAGCTCCTATAATTCACCCCTCCACTTT
CASSFDSSYNSPLHF
>NA|14|TRBD1|TRBV9|TRBJ2-7
TGTGCCAGCAGCCCCGGGACAGGTAACTACGAGCAGTACTTC
CASSPGTGNYEQYF
>NA|15|NA|TRBV2|TRBJ2-3
TGTGCCAGCACGGTAGGGGGAGTGCTTTCAGATACGCAGTATTTT
CASTVGGVLSDTQYF